The clone carrying this TCR beta chain was counted at least ten times. Antigen: not known. J was trimmed by 3 bases and V by 8 bases; bases with no gene match: 9. Germline values: CDR1 MNHGY, CDR2 SAAAGT. CDR3 size: 17 residues. Quantitative 5'-RACE with molecular barcodes produced the TCR beta libraries. TCRdb processed the 5' RACE reads anew with MiXCR; each CDR3 protein has one entry. The sample has approximately 520,000 distinct CDR3 sequences; approximately 5.3% are singletons. The data are from a study of CD8 T cells in ankylosing spondylitis. Study-wide points: Roughly eight highly homologous variants formed a TCR beta motif that appeared characteristic of ankylosing spondylitis blood. Reactive arthritis synovial fluid and blood previously showed some of these motif variants.

The clonotype was recovered from a male donor with ankylosing spondylitis. Sequencing used blood, either unsorted or a sorted T cell fraction (not recorded which). This chain joins TRBV6-8 and TRBJ2-3; TRBD2 aligns across 15 bases. The CDR3 sequence is CASSGTSGGPRTDTQYF. CDR3 nucleotide sequence: TGTGCCAGCTCCGGGACTAGCGGGGGGCCTCGGACAGATACGCAGTATTTT.